The clone carrying this T cell receptor beta chain was recorded many times. The antigen is undetermined. This record comes from a study of T-cell reconstitution after alpha-beta-depleted transplantation in children. Study-wide findings and caveats: Expanded clones from the graft, numbering several hundred, reportedly supplied alpha-beta T cells about two months after transplant. By one year post-transplant, T-cell counts and diversity largely arose from T cells that were newly produced.

TCRbeta library preparation incorporated unique molecular identifiers. MiXCR, run by TCRdb on the PCR reads, gives a single entry per CDR3 protein. In the table there are about 260,000 distinct CDR3 sequences, 11% of which are singletons. After removal of 10 bases from V and 0 bases from J, the junction contained 11 bases not matched to a gene. The CDR3 loop spans 16 amino acids. CDR1 is ENHRY and CDR2 is SYGVKD in the germline V gene. The genes are TRBV10-3 and TRBJ1-1; TRBD1 agrees at 10 bases. Here the sequenced sample was peripheral blood, taken 180 days after TCRalphabeta/CD19-depleted stem cell transplant. This clonotype was obtained from a male patient under 10 years old who had a stem cell transplant for chronic granulomatous disease, so the T cells may come from the graft donor. The CDR3 bases are TGTGCCACCCAGGCCGGGACAGGGGTTATGAACACTGAAGCTTTCTTT. Translation gives CATQAGTGVMNTEAFF.